This is a list of T cell receptor beta chains from one sample in a study of breast tumors, draining lymph nodes, adjacent tissues. MiXCR was run by TCRdb on the multiplex PCR reads, yielding one entry per CDR3 protein. The sample comprises 140,000 or so distinct CDR3 sequences, approximately 32% of which are singletons, and roughly 2.2% rests with the top ten. Source material: axillary lymph node tissue. The receptor set was obtained from a female donor with breast cancer. Some clones in this sample may be carry-over from other donors' samples. Both conserved end residues are part of each CDR3. D genes are given only for firm matches. Clone size is shown for a subset of rows, as once, few, many or a class of expanded clone.

v_call: TRBV2; d_call: NA; j_call: TRBJ1-2; clone_size: many; cdr3_aa: CASSVAGYGYTF; cdr3_nt: TGTGCCAGCAGTGTAGCAGGGTATGGCTACACCTTC
v_call: TRBV3-1; d_call: TRBD2; j_call: TRBJ2-3; clone_size: many; cdr3_aa: CASSREWRGSTDTQYF; cdr3_nt: TGTGCCAGCAGCAGAGAATGGCGGGGGAGCACAGATACGCAGTATTTT
v_call: TRBV20-1; d_call: NA; j_call: TRBJ1-2; clone_size: many; cdr3_aa: CSARVGVGGYTF; cdr3_nt: TGCAGTGCTAGAGTAGGGGTAGGAGGCTACACCTTC
v_call: TRBV3-1; d_call: TRBD1; j_call: TRBJ1-2; clone_size: many; cdr3_aa: CASSLRTGRNYGYTF; cdr3_nt: TGTGCCAGCAGTCTCCGGACAGGGCGGAACTATGGCTACACCTTC
v_call: TRBV4-2; d_call: NA; j_call: TRBJ2-1; clone_size: many; cdr3_aa: CASSQDEGGGLYNEQFF; cdr3_nt: TGTGCCAGCAGCCAAGATGAGGGGGGGGGCCTTTACAATGAGCAGTTCTTC
v_call: TRBV18; d_call: NA; j_call: TRBJ1-5; clone_size: many; cdr3_aa: CASSPSGEGNQPQHF; cdr3_nt: TGTGCCAGCTCACCAAGCGGGGAGGGAAATCAGCCCCAGCATTTT
v_call: TRBV12-3/TRBV12-4; d_call: TRBD1; j_call: TRBJ1-2; clone_size: many; cdr3_aa: CASSAGTGLYGYTF; cdr3_nt: TGTGCCAGCAGTGCCGGGACAGGGCTTTATGGCTACACCTTC
v_call: TRBV5-1; d_call: NA; j_call: TRBJ2-1; clone_size: many; cdr3_aa: CASSLLGFEQFF; cdr3_nt: TGCGCCAGCAGCTTATTAGGGTTTGAGCAGTTCTTC
v_call: TRBV11-2; d_call: TRBD1; j_call: TRBJ2-5; clone_size: NA; cdr3_aa: CASSSYGTGGVETQYF; cdr3_nt: TGTGCCAGCAGCTCGTACGGGACAGGGGGCGTCGAGACCCAGTACTTC
v_call: TRBV7-9; d_call: TRBD1; j_call: TRBJ1-3; clone_size: once; cdr3_aa: CASSSDQGQGAGGNTIYF; cdr3_nt: TGTGCCAGCAGCTCCGACCAGGGACAGGGGGCGGGTGGAAACACCATATATTTT
v_call: TRBV6-5; d_call: NA; j_call: TRBJ1-3; clone_size: many; cdr3_aa: CASKRGVFGNTIYF; cdr3_nt: TGTGCCAGCAAACGGGGTGTCTTCGGAAACACCATATATTTT
v_call: TRBV11-2; d_call: TRBD1; j_call: TRBJ2-7; clone_size: many; cdr3_aa: CASSWGQNSYEQYF; cdr3_nt: TGTGCCAGCAGCTGGGGACAGAACTCCTACGAGCAGTACTTC
v_call: TRBV6-1; d_call: NA; j_call: TRBJ1-4; clone_size: many; cdr3_aa: CASSRDWGEKLFF; cdr3_nt: TGTGCCAGCAGCCGGGATTGGGGTGAAAAACTGTTTTTT
v_call: TRBV4-3; d_call: NA; j_call: TRBJ1-6; clone_size: many; cdr3_aa: CASSQEEGGLSPLHF; cdr3_nt: TGCGCCAGCAGCCAAGAAGAGGGAGGATTGTCACCCCTCCACTTT
v_call: TRBV5-6; d_call: TRBD1; j_call: TRBJ1-2; clone_size: NA; cdr3_aa: CASSRDRAIYGYTF; cdr3_nt: TGTGCCAGCAGCAGGGACAGGGCAATCTATGGCTACACCTTC
v_call: TRBV5-1; d_call: TRBD1; j_call: TRBJ2-2; clone_size: many; cdr3_aa: CASSSKLGTGGSNTGELFF; cdr3_nt: TGCGCCAGCAGTTCGAAGTTAGGGACAGGCGGTTCGAACACCGGGGAGCTGTTTTTT
v_call: TRBV3-1; d_call: NA; j_call: TRBJ2-7; clone_size: many; cdr3_aa: CASSFQPDSYEQYF; cdr3_nt: TGTGCCAGCAGCTTCCAACCTGACTCCTACGAGCAGTACTTC
v_call: TRBV5-5; d_call: TRBD1; j_call: TRBJ1-2; clone_size: NA; cdr3_aa: CASSSGTGGLYGHTF; cdr3_nt: TGTGCCAGCAGCTCCGGGACAGGGGGCCTCTATGGCCACACCTTC
v_call: TRBV14; d_call: TRBD1; j_call: TRBJ2-7; clone_size: many; cdr3_aa: CASSQPGQAYYEQYF; cdr3_nt: TGTGCCAGCAGCCAGCCGGGACAGGCGTATTACGAGCAGTACTTC
v_call: TRBV3-2; d_call: NA; j_call: TRBJ2-5; clone_size: many; cdr3_aa: CASSPEPEGIQETQYF; cdr3_nt: TGTGCCAGCAGCCCCGAGCCCGAAGGTATCCAAGAGACCCAGTACTTC
v_call: TRBV4-1; d_call: NA; j_call: TRBJ1-1; clone_size: few; cdr3_aa: CASSQPRKEAFF; cdr3_nt: TGCGCCAGCAGCCAACCAAGGAAAGAAGCTTTCTTT
v_call: TRBV5-8; d_call: TRBD1; j_call: TRBJ2-5; clone_size: NA; cdr3_aa: CASSQQGAGETQYF; cdr3_nt: TGTGCCAGCAGCCAACAGGGGGCCGGGGAGACCCAGTACTTC
v_call: TRBV11-2; d_call: NA; j_call: TRBJ1-5; clone_size: many; cdr3_aa: CASSLERSNQPQHF; cdr3_nt: TGTGCCAGCAGCTTAGAACGTAGCAATCAGCCCCAGCATTTT
v_call: TRBV10-2; d_call: TRBD2; j_call: TRBJ2-3; clone_size: many; cdr3_aa: CASGPGLAGPTDTQYF; cdr3_nt: TGCGCCAGCGGCCCGGGACTAGCGGGGCCCACAGATACGCAGTATTTT
v_call: TRBV5-1; d_call: NA; j_call: TRBJ1-5; clone_size: many; cdr3_aa: CASSPDGYYNQPQHF; cdr3_nt: TGCGCCAGCAGCCCGGACGGATACTACAATCAGCCCCAGCATTTT
v_call: TRBV6-7; d_call: NA; j_call: TRBJ1-2; clone_size: many; cdr3_aa: CASSYVQGSGYGYTF; cdr3_nt: TGTGCCAGCAGTTACGTACAGGGTAGTGGCTATGGCTACACCTTC
v_call: TRBV20-1; d_call: TRBD2; j_call: TRBJ2-3; clone_size: many; cdr3_aa: CSAPVAGGPNTQYF; cdr3_nt: TGCAGTGCCCCAGTTGCGGGGGGGCCTAATACGCAGTATTTT
v_call: TRBV28; d_call: NA; j_call: TRBJ1-2; clone_size: many; cdr3_aa: CAVPSVRSGYTF; cdr3_nt: TGTGCCGTACCCTCTGTTAGGTCTGGCTACACCTTC
v_call: TRBV19; d_call: TRBD1; j_call: TRBJ2-6; clone_size: once; cdr3_aa: CASSTGQGNGANVLTF; cdr3_nt: TGTGCCAGTAGTACGGGACAGGGAAATGGGGCCAACGTCCTGACTTTC
v_call: TRBV6-2/TRBV6-3; d_call: TRBD2; j_call: TRBJ2-3; clone_size: many; cdr3_aa: CASSRHGRGGKDTQYF; cdr3_nt: TGTGCCAGCAGTCGTCACGGGCGGGGGGGCAAAGATACGCAGTATTTT
v_call: TRBV6-1; d_call: NA; j_call: TRBJ1-3; clone_size: many; cdr3_aa: CASRSSGGNTIYF; cdr3_nt: TGTGCCAGCAGATCCTCTGGTGGAAACACCATATATTTT
v_call: TRBV7-9; d_call: NA; j_call: TRBJ1-4; clone_size: many; cdr3_aa: CASTQGWEKLFF; cdr3_nt: TGTGCCAGCACCCAGGGGTGGGAAAAACTGTTTTTT
v_call: TRBV29-1; d_call: TRBD2; j_call: TRBJ2-1; clone_size: NA; cdr3_aa: CSASSLGGNEQFF; cdr3_nt: TGCAGCGCCAGCAGCTTGGGGGGGAATGAGCAGTTCTTC
v_call: TRBV3-1; d_call: TRBD1; j_call: TRBJ1-4; clone_size: many; cdr3_aa: CASSLRTGGEKLFF; cdr3_nt: TGTGCCAGCAGCCTTCGAACAGGGGGGGAAAAACTGTTTTTT
v_call: TRBV7-2; d_call: TRBD2; j_call: TRBJ2-2; clone_size: many; cdr3_aa: CASSLGRGGNTGELFF; cdr3_nt: TGTGCCAGCAGCTTAGGGCGGGGGGGAAACACCGGGGAGCTGTTTTTT
v_call: TRBV5-1; d_call: TRBD2; j_call: TRBJ2-7; clone_size: many; cdr3_aa: CASSFEGGSYEQYF; cdr3_nt: TGCGCCAGCAGCTTTGAGGGAGGGTCCTACGAGCAGTACTTC
v_call: TRBV9; d_call: NA; j_call: TRBJ1-4; clone_size: many; cdr3_aa: CASSLDSFNEKLFF; cdr3_nt: TGTGCCAGCAGCCTGGACAGTTTTAATGAAAAACTGTTTTTT
v_call: TRBV19; d_call: TRBD2; j_call: TRBJ2-7; clone_size: many; cdr3_aa: CASSITSGGAYSYEQYF; cdr3_nt: TGTGCCAGTAGTATAACTAGCGGGGGGGCCTACTCCTACGAGCAGTACTTC
v_call: TRBV6-5; d_call: NA; j_call: TRBJ2-7; clone_size: many; cdr3_aa: CASSGGGYEQYF; cdr3_nt: TGTGCCAGCAGTGGTGGCGGCTACGAGCAGTACTTC
v_call: TRBV2; d_call: TRBD1; j_call: TRBJ2-7; clone_size: many; cdr3_aa: CASSETGSEQYF; cdr3_nt: TGTGCCAGCAGTGAGACAGGGTCTGAGCAGTACTTC
v_call: TRBV20-1; d_call: NA; j_call: TRBJ1-2; clone_size: many; cdr3_aa: CSARGVGRFSSYGYTF; cdr3_nt: TGCAGTGCTAGAGGGGTGGGGCGCTTCTCGAGCTATGGCTACACCTTC
v_call: TRBV4-3; d_call: TRBD2; j_call: TRBJ2-1; clone_size: many; cdr3_aa: CASSQAVASGAHSYNEQFF; cdr3_nt: TGCGCCAGCAGCCAAGCTGTTGCTAGCGGGGCCCACTCCTACAATGAGCAGTTCTTC
v_call: TRBV5-4; d_call: TRBD1; j_call: TRBJ2-7; clone_size: NA; cdr3_aa: CASSSAPGTGGGEQYF; cdr3_nt: TGCGCCAGCAGTTCAGCTCCCGGGACAGGGGGCGGCGAGCAGTACTTC
v_call: TRBV20-1; d_call: TRBD1; j_call: TRBJ2-1; clone_size: once; cdr3_aa: CSALDRGDEQFF; cdr3_nt: TGCAGTGCCCTAGACAGGGGTGATGAGCAGTTCTTC
v_call: TRBV11-1; d_call: TRBD2; j_call: TRBJ2-7; clone_size: many; cdr3_aa: CASSLQIAGGTYEQYF; cdr3_nt: TGTGCCAGCAGCCTACAAATAGCGGGGGGGACCTACGAGCAGTACTTC
v_call: TRBV9; d_call: TRBD1; j_call: TRBJ1-1; clone_size: NA; cdr3_aa: CASSDPSGTGEAFF; cdr3_nt: TGTGCCAGCAGTGATCCCTCCGGGACAGGTGAAGCTTTCTTT
v_call: TRBV10-3; d_call: TRBD2; j_call: TRBJ2-5; clone_size: many; cdr3_aa: CAISGSLGTSGALEETQYF; cdr3_nt: TGTGCCATCAGTGGGTCGTTGGGGACTAGCGGGGCTCTTGAGGAGACCCAGTACTTC
v_call: TRBV19; d_call: NA; j_call: TRBJ2-2; clone_size: many; cdr3_aa: CASRAGPNTGELFF; cdr3_nt: TGTGCCAGTAGGGCAGGGCCGAACACCGGGGAGCTGTTTTTT
v_call: TRBV10-2; d_call: NA; j_call: TRBJ1-4; clone_size: many; cdr3_aa: CASSSRGGEKLFF; cdr3_nt: TGCGCCAGCAGTTCAAGGGGGGGAGAAAAACTGTTTTTT
v_call: TRBV7-2; d_call: TRBD2; j_call: TRBJ2-3; clone_size: many; cdr3_aa: CASSHDSGTSGGTQYF; cdr3_nt: TGTGCCAGCAGCCACGATTCCGGGACTAGCGGGGGCACGCAGTATTTT
v_call: TRBV2; d_call: NA; j_call: TRBJ2-5; clone_size: many; cdr3_aa: CASRVRQETQYF; cdr3_nt: TGTGCCAGCCGGGTGCGGCAAGAGACCCAGTACTTC
v_call: TRBV9; d_call: NA; j_call: TRBJ1-2; clone_size: many; cdr3_aa: CASRNRDSGYTF; cdr3_nt: TGTGCCAGCAGAAACCGGGACTCGGGCTACACCTTC
v_call: TRBV7-9; d_call: NA; j_call: TRBJ1-1; clone_size: many; cdr3_aa: CASSSTVDTEAFF; cdr3_nt: TGTGCCAGCAGCTCGACCGTGGACACTGAAGCTTTCTTT
v_call: TRBV20-1; d_call: TRBD1; j_call: TRBJ1-2; clone_size: many; cdr3_aa: CSARTYYRDRGYGYTF; cdr3_nt: TGCAGTGCTAGAACCTACTACCGGGACAGGGGCTATGGCTACACCTTC
v_call: TRBV29-1; d_call: NA; j_call: TRBJ2-1; clone_size: many; cdr3_aa: CSAQNYNEQFF; cdr3_nt: TGCAGCGCTCAAAACTACAATGAGCAGTTCTTC
v_call: TRBV28; d_call: NA; j_call: TRBJ1-2; clone_size: few; cdr3_aa: CASSSGGAGAGGYTF; cdr3_nt: TGTGCCAGCAGCTCGGGCGGGGCAGGGGCGGGTGGCTACACCTTC
v_call: TRBV6-5; d_call: NA; j_call: TRBJ2-1; clone_size: NA; cdr3_aa: CANSHAVFGEQFF; cdr3_nt: TGTGCCAACAGTCACGCCGTCTTTGGTGAGCAGTTCTTC
v_call: TRBV20-1; d_call: TRBD2; j_call: TRBJ2-5; clone_size: many; cdr3_aa: CSARGLVGKETQYF; cdr3_nt: TGCAGTGCTAGGGGACTAGTGGGAAAAGAGACCCAGTACTTC
v_call: TRBV7-8; d_call: NA; j_call: TRBJ1-1; clone_size: many; cdr3_aa: CASSSQSDGTEAFF; cdr3_nt: TGTGCCAGCAGCTCTCAGTCGGACGGGACTGAAGCTTTCTTT